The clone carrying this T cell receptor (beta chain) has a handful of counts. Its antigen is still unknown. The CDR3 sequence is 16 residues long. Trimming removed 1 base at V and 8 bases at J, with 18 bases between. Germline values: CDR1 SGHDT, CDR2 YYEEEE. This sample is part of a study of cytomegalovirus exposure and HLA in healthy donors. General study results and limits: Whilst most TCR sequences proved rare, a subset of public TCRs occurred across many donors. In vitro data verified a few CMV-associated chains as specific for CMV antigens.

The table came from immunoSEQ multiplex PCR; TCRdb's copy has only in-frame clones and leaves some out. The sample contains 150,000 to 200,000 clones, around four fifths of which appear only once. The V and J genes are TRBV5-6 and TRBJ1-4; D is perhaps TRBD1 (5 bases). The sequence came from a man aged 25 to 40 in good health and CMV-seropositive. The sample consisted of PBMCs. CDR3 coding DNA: TGTGCCAGCAGCTTGTTCTCCCCCGGGGGAAGGGAAAAACTGTTTTTT. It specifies CASSLFSPGGREKLFF.